This TCR beta chain originates from a study of shared clonotypes between healthy human individuals. V was clipped by 0 bases and J by 7 bases, with 9 bases between them. The germline V gene has CDR1 SNHLY and CDR2 FYNNEI. The CDR3 consists of 14 residues. Here immunoSEQ multiplex PCR was the method, and the copy in TCRdb shows in-frame clones only, minus some. In the table there are roughly 2 million clones, 95% of which are singletons. The chain has TRBV2 and TRBJ2-2; D could derive from TRBD1 or TRBD2 (5 bases each). Specimen: naive CD4+ T cells sorted from blood. Subset denoted: CD45RA+ positively selected. The receptor's source is a man aged 18 to 30 in good health. CDR3: CASSEAGTVGELFF. The CDR3 nucleotides read TGTGCCAGCAGTGAAGCGGGGACGGTCGGGGAGCTGTTTTTT.